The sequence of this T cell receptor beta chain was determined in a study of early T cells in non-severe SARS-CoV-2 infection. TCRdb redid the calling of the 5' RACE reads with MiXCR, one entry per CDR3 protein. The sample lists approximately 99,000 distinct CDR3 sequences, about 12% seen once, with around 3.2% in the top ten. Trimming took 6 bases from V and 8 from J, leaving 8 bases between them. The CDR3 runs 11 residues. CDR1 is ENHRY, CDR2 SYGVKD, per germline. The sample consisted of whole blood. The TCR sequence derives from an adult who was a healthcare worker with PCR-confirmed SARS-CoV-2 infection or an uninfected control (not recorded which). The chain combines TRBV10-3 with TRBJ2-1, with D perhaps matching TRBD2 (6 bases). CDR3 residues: CAISASDEQFF. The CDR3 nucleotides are TGTGCCATCAGCGCTAGCGATGAGCAGTTCTTC.